This T cell receptor beta chain was identified during a study of blood T cell repertoires in COVID-19. At the level of the study: PBMCs, B-cell-depleted T cells, or T cells were the source of the cDNA or gDNA that made up the material.

The assay was immunoSEQ multiplex PCR, and TCRdb's table has in-frame clones only and misses some. This table has about 440,000 clones, approximately 90% appearing once. V shed 5 bases and J shed 6 bases, with 11 bases lying between them. The CDR3 covers 13 residues. Germline assignment: CDR1 GTSNPN and CDR2 SVGIG (reference sequence). V gene TRBV30 combines with J gene TRBJ1-6; a weak D match, TRBD1 (5 bases). The sequencing input was peripheral blood. The source is a woman aged 45 to 65 with COVID-19, enrolled during active disease. CDR3 sequence (DNA): TGTGCCTGGTCCGGGGGGATTAATTCACCCCTCCACTTT. Its protein is CAWSGGINSPLHF.